Below are 15 T cell receptor beta chains sequenced from a single sample in a study of T cells after yellow fever vaccination. TCRdb re-derived calls from the 5' RACE reads in MiXCR, one entry per CDR3 protein. Among approximately 74,000 distinct CDR3 sequences, approximately 5.9% were seen once, and the ten largest hold roughly 2.3%. Sequences were derived from CD4+ T cells sorted from PBMCs, sampled less than 16 days after the first yellow fever vaccination. The receptors stem from a man in his late teens or twenties who received the YFV17D yellow fever vaccine.

Ten or more counts support this clonotype. This sequence joins TRBV4-1 and TRBJ2-5; D remains unclear. This CDR3 has 15 amino acids. The germline V and J ends were trimmed by 0 bases and 5 bases, with 13 bases remaining between them. Germline V gene data show CDR1 as MGHRA and CDR2 as YSYEKL. CDR3 nucleotide sequence: TGCGCCAGCAGCCAAGATCTTAAAGGGTGGGAGACCCAGTACTTC. It specifies CASSQDLKGWETQYF.

V gene TRBV7-2 combines with J gene TRBJ1-5; the match to TRBD1 covers 7 bases. The CDR3 is 14 residues long. Germline CDR1 reads SGHTA; CDR2 reads FQGNSA. The trim removed 5 bases at V and 6 bases at J, leaving 7 bases unmatched. Here the CDR3 reads CASSLTGKAQPQHF. The CDR3 DNA is TGTGCCAGCAGCCTGACAGGGAAGGCTCAGCCCCAGCATTTT.

This clonotype was seen at least ten times. This chain connects TRBV5-1 to TRBJ2-5; tentative D call: TRBD2 (6 bases). V was shortened by 4 bases and J by 7 bases, with 17 bases between the two germline ends. In germline, CDR1 is SGHRS, CDR2 YFSETQ. The CDR3 is 14 amino acids. The CDR3 region is CASSGPSAPPTQYF. DNA of the CDR3: TGCGCCAGCAGCGGTCCTAGCGCCCCCCCGACCCAGTACTTC.

This clonotype was seen ten or more times. The genes are TRBV7-9 and TRBJ2-7; possibly TRBD1 for D (5 bases). The CDR3 runs 14 residues. V lost 4 bases, J lost 0 bases, and 10 bases lay in between. The germline V gene has CDR1 SEHNR and CDR2 FQNEAQ (reference sequence). The CDR3 bases are TGTGCCAGCAGCTGGGGCAAGGGCTCCTACGAGCAGTACGTC. This encodes CASSWGKGSYEQYV.

This clonotype was seen repeatedly, ten times or more. This chain joins TRBV7-9 and TRBJ1-1; TRBD1 matches 9 bases. The CDR3 consists of 16 residues. The ends lost 5 bases at V and 4 bases at J; junction bases unmatched: 11. The germline V gene encodes CDR1 SEHNR and CDR2 FQNEAQ (reference sequence). The CDR3 loop reads CASSPSFRTGATEAFF. In DNA form, the CDR3 reads TGTGCCAGCAGCCCCTCATTCAGGACAGGGGCCACTGAAGCTTTCTTT.

This clonotype occurred many times. The J gene is TRBJ1-1, the V gene TRBV29-1; tentative D call: TRBD1 (6 bases). In germline, CDR1 is SQVTM, CDR2 ANQGSEA. V shed 4 bases and J shed 13 bases, with 13 bases lying between them. This CDR3 is 10 amino acids long. CDR3 sequence (DNA): TGCAGCGTTGTGGGGGACATAGTTTTCTTT. It encodes CSVVGDIVFF.

Only a few counts were recorded for this clonotype. Compared with germline, one end of the junction differs, possibly owing to a read error. The chain links TRBV7-7 to TRBJ2-2; 7 bases are a match to TRBD2. This CDR3 has 15 amino acids. Germline V gives CDR1 SSHAT, CDR2 FNYEAQ (reference sequence). The CDR3 sequence: CASSLERSGGGELFF. The DNA of the CDR3 is TGTGCTAGCAGCTTAGAGCGTTCGGGAGGCGGGGAGCTGTTTTTT. Based on the CDR3 plus reference TRBV7-7 and TRBJ2-2, the full variable domain is GAGVSQSPRYKVTKRGQDVTLRCDPISSHATLYWYQQALGQGPEFLTYFNYEAQPDKSGLPSDRFSAERPEGSISTLTIQRTEQRDSAMYRCASSLERSGGGELFFGEGSRLTVL.

This clonotype was seen a handful of times. The CDR3 loop is CASSLQTGGQPQHF. CDR3 coding DNA: TGTGCCAGCAGTTTACAGACAGGGGGGCAGCCCCAGCATTTT. V is TRBV12-3 or TRBV12-4 and J is TRBJ1-5; 9 nucleotides line up with TRBD1. There are 14 residues in the CDR3. Losses at the gene ends were 2 bases for V and 7 bases for J; bases not matched to a gene: 3.

In its sample, this clonotype was seen many times. The chain links TRBV4-3 to TRBJ2-5, with TRBD2 matching over 11 bases. The CDR3 contains 15 residues. Germline values: CDR1 LGHNA, CDR2 YSLEER. The J segment lost 4 bases and the V segment lost 1 base, leaving 2 bases of the junction unmatched. This CDR3 reads CASSQATSGVETQYF. The CDR3 nucleotides are TGCGCCAGCAGCCAAGCGACTAGCGGGGTAGAGACCCAGTACTTC.

This clonotype was counted at least ten times. The gene calls are TRBV12-3 or TRBV12-4 and TRBJ2-4, with 10 nucleotides matching TRBD1. Trimming cost V 6 bases and J 8 bases; bases outside gene matches: 4. There are 13 residues in the CDR3. CDR3 residues: CASSETGGYIQYF. In DNA, the CDR3 is TGTGCCAGCAGCGAGACAGGGGGCTACATTCAGTACTTC.

The table lists this clonotype with many counts. The rearrangement uses TRBV27 and TRBJ1-5, with D possibly TRBD1 on 5 matching bases. V lost 2 bases and J 4 bases, leaving 12 bases between the germline ends. CDR1 is MNHEY, CDR2 SMNVEV, per germline (reference sequence). The CDR3 has 15 residues. CDR3 region: CASSLRGLPNQPQHF. CDR3 sequence (DNA): TGTGCCAGCAGTTTAAGGGGACTCCCGAATCAGCCCCAGCATTTT.

In its sample, this clonotype was seen many times. This chain links TRBV19 with TRBJ2-5, with 9 positions matching TRBD2. V was pared by 7 bases and J by 1 base, with 7 bases of the junction left unmatched. The germline CDR1 and CDR2 sequences are LNHDA and SQIVND (reference sequence). The CDR3 is 15 amino acids. CDR3 residues: CASTDSGGLQETQYF. The CDR3 DNA reads as TGTGCCAGTACCGATAGCGGGGGTCTCCAAGAGACCCAGTACTTC. The full variable domain, rest sourced from reference TRBV19 and TRBJ2-5, is DGGITQSPKYLFRKEGQNVTLSCEQNLNHDAMYWYRQDPGQGLRLIYYSQIVNDFQKGDIAEGYSVSREKKESFPLTVTSAQKNPTAFYLCASTDSGGLQETQYFGPGTRLLVL.

The chain carries TRBV5-1 and TRBJ2-3; the match to TRBD1 covers 9 bases. The V gene end was trimmed by 0 bases and the J gene end by 5 bases; junction bases not matched to a gene: 4. The CDR3 totals 15 residues. Germline V gene sequence: CDR1 SGHRS, CDR2 YFSETQ. The CDR3 bases are TGCGCCAGCAGCTTGGACGGACAGGGGATAGATACGCAGTATTTT. Its translation is CASSLDGQGIDTQYF.

This clonotype has at least ten counts. The gene calls are TRBV12-3 or TRBV12-4 and TRBJ2-1; D may be TRBD1 or TRBD2 (5 bases each). V was pared by 4 bases and J by 10 bases, with 20 bases between. This CDR3 spans 15 amino acids. The CDR3 here is CASSSHSGTAEEQFF. CDR3 coding DNA: TGTGCCAGCAGTTCCCACTCTGGGACCGCCGAAGAGCAGTTCTTC.

This clonotype was counted at least ten times. The V call is TRBV28, the J call TRBJ1-2; possible D gene TRBD1, 6 bases. Germline assignment: CDR1 MDHEN and CDR2 SYDVKM. Trimming removed 5 bases from V and 7 bases from J, with 11 bases in between. The CDR3 has 12 residues. The CDR3 DNA follows: TGTGCCAGCAGTACCTACAGGGTTGGCTACACCTTC. This codes for CASSTYRVGYTF.